This T cell receptor beta chain was sequenced during a study of blood T cells in healthy people across ages. In germline, CDR1 is MGHDK, CDR2 SYGVNS. V gave up 5 bases and J gave up 4 bases, with 12 bases separating them. The CDR3 length is 14 residues. PCR was performed a second time for 7 to 11 cycles using a sample-barcoded 5' primer and a J-beta primer mix. Every sample produced at least 2.5 million CDR3-containing paired-end reads. TCRdb re-analysed the 5' RACE reads in MiXCR, keeping a single row per CDR3 protein. The repertoire consists of about 680,000 distinct CDR3 sequences, with 49% occurring once and the leading ten covering approximately 32%. As concerns this clonotype: As yet, its antigen is unknown.

Whole-study results and caveats: Across samples, TCR beta diversity tracked strongly with naive T cell percentage.

The chain uses TRBV25-1 and TRBJ2-1, with D unclear. This receptor was obtained from a woman aged 60-75 years in good health. The sequenced sample was blood. CDR3 DNA: TGTGCCAGCAGTCCTCAGGACGGGTACAATGAGCAGTTCTTC. Amino acid sequence: CASSPQDGYNEQFF.